The present T cell receptor beta chain was sequenced within a study of blood T cell repertoires in COVID-19. Background on the study: The United States, Italy and Spain supplied acute and convalescent COVID-19 samples. PBMCs, B-cell-depleted T cells, or T cells were the source of the cDNA or gDNA that made up the material.

Participants spanned ages about 18 to 95 years and resided in about 24 US areas. Under the authors' procedure: Reference gene primer amplification in the assay estimated nucleated cell counts. TCRdb's table, derived via immunoSEQ multiplex PCR, lists solely in-frame clones and lacks some. V, J and clone size were drawn from that table, and D and trimming were deduced from the DNA. The table lists a few hundred thousand clones, roughly nine tenths of them singletons. Germline values: CDR1 SGHRS, CDR2 YFSETQ. V lost 4 bases, J lost 3 bases, and 14 bases stayed unmatched. The CDR3 has 17 residues. The TCR comes from a human donor in a cohort exposed to, infected with or recovered from COVID-19 (not recorded which). The donor label of this sample is uncertain. V and J are TRBV5-1 and TRBJ2-7, with 9 bases matching TRBD1. Sequenced input: PBMCs or T cells enriched from blood (not recorded which). In DNA, the CDR3 is TGCGCCAGCAGCCGGGCGGCCGTAACAGGGGGCGGCTACGAGCAGTACTTC. Amino acids: CASSRAAVTGGGYEQYF.